This TCR beta chain is from a study of T cell repertoires in cytomegalovirus infection. Turning to the study itself: Signatures in public TCR beta sequences pointed to both CMV infection and matching HLA type.

Germline V CDR1 and CDR2: SGHTA, FQGNSA. V shed 5 bases, J shed 2 bases, and the junction held 6 bases outside the gene matches. The CDR3 sequence is 15 residues long. Findings and caveats of the study: Ex vivo, HLA-C-restricted CMV-specific TCR beta clonotypes prevailed over the rest of the response. Carriers of CMV and the relevant HLA type were discriminated by public TCR beta frequency.

This clonotype was counted at least ten times. Its antigen is not known. TCRdb reprocessed the reads with MiXCR, giving one entry per CDR3 protein. Of a few hundred thousand distinct CDR3 sequences detected, roughly an eighth appear once; the ten largest clones hold around 9.5%. Input material: PBMCs. The receptor was derived from a human donor in good health (CMV status not recorded). Some clones in this sample may be carry-over from other donors' samples. This chain connects TRBV7-2 to TRBJ2-5, with TRBD2 identical over 9 bases. The CDR3 coding sequence is TGTGCCAGCAGCCGAGGAGCGGGGGGACAAGAGACCCAGTACTTC. Amino acids: CASSRGAGGQETQYF.